This is a list of T cell receptor beta chains from one sample in a study of T cell repertoires in cytomegalovirus infection. TCRdb fed the reads into MiXCR, producing one record per CDR3 protein. There are 150,000 to 200,000 distinct CDR3 sequences in the sample; around 14% occur only once, and roughly a quarter lies in the top ten. The sequenced sample was PBMCs. These receptors came from a human donor in good health (CMV status not recorded). Some clones in this sample may be carry-over from other donors' samples. The CDR3 runs from the conserved cysteine through the conserved F or W.

V gene,CDR3 length,J gene,CDR3 protein
TRBV12-5,14,TRBJ2-7,CASAPGFSSYEQYF
TRBV12-3/TRBV12-4,13,TRBJ2-1,CASSSSGSNEQFF
TRBV28,11,TRBJ1-2,CASSQGAGYTF
TRBV20-1,14,TRBJ1-1,CSARQGRVNTEAFF
TRBV7-8,14,TRBJ1-1,CASSTGHPNTEAFF
TRBV5-1,14,TRBJ2-2,CASSDGLYTGELFF
TRBV13,13,TRBJ2-7,CASGGQGSYEQYF
TRBV14,15,TRBJ2-2,CASSRTGWSTGELFF
TRBV5-5,13,TRBJ1-1,CASSLQGKTEAFF
TRBV20-1,14,TRBJ2-7,CSAPKTGIGHEQYF
TRBV7-2,15,TRBJ1-1,CASSLKGRSNTEAFF
TRBV18,15,TRBJ2-3,CASSPSGGSTDTQYF
TRBV20-1,14,TRBJ1-1,CSARERQSNTEAFF
TRBV28,17,TRBJ2-7,CASSLRVVTARPYEQYF
TRBV10-3,12,TRBJ1-1,CAISSGRGEAFF
TRBV28,13,TRBJ1-5,CASSPPRGWPQHF
TRBV11-2,19,TRBJ2-6,CASSPRNTADRAGANVLTF
TRBV20-1,12,TRBJ1-1,CSACQWGTEAFF
TRBV20-1,11,TRBJ2-7,CSAKGGHEQYF
TRBV11-2,17,TRBJ2-1,CASSPSQGTGGYNEQFF
TRBV7-6,15,TRBJ2-7,CASSLDRGIGYEQYF
TRBV7-9,16,TRBJ2-1,CASSPLGAGANNEQFF
TRBV7-3,15,TRBJ2-1,CASSFGGRASPEQFF
TRBV7-8,17,TRBJ2-5,CASSPGTSGRAQETQYF
TRBV7-9,13,TRBJ2-7,CASSSGPVYEQYF
TRBV7-8,12,TRBJ1-6,CASGTGWSPLHF
TRBV29-1,12,TRBJ1-1,CSYGQGNTEAFF